This TCR beta chain derives from a study of tissue T cells after allogeneic stem cell transplantation (dated by TCRdb to between 2021 and 2022). As for the study more broadly: Over a roughly 3-year period, about seven adult allo-HCT recipients who had steroid-refractory GVHD were prospectively enrolled in a research-autopsy study. Grafts from donors were received by all GVHD patients, with four grafts being unmodified and three being CD34-selected to deplete T cells. Every GVHD patient had gastrointestinal GVHD and was given several lines of GVHD-directed therapy, and a few of the GVHD patients also had skin involvement. About five GVHD patients had pre-transplant PBMCs available, and those PBMCs were of recipient origin. In viably preserved blood and marrow, CD3+ T cells were flow-sorted if cell numbers allowed, whereas smaller samples went directly to DNA extraction. TCR beta repertoires were profiled across many tissues obtained from research autopsies of patients with and without GVHD, as well as in mouse models of GVHD. The human arm was conducted as a prospective observational study, and neither blinding nor randomization was performed.

Overall study outcomes, separate from this receptor: The study did not establish which tissue TCRs were alloreactive or antigen-specific, and some clones may have been host cells that persisted. Only a few T cell clones appeared in more than one patient, yet motif-based clustering showed tissue-specific repertoire signatures that were shared between patients. Within patients, how anatomically similar tissues were was a major factor shaping TCR repertoire composition, regardless of disease or transplant status. The patient cohort was small and clinically heterogeneous, and sampling depth was acknowledged as a limitation. In both patients and mice, T cells from blood and spleen covered only a limited part of the TCR repertoire found in tissues.

Including cysteine and phenylalanine, the CDR3 has 14 amino acids. Of the read, only the CDR3 DNA is kept; its 42 bases are in frame from base 1. V lost 2 bases and J lost 7 bases; the stretch between them is 14 bases long. From a lookup of the germline V gene, CDR1 and CDR2 are KGHSH and LQKENI. The receptor library was made with the immunoSEQ multiplex PCR assay. Adaptive Biotechnologies performed the TCRbeta CDR3 sequencing at survey depth and reported CDR3 sequences, V/J genes, productive frequency and template counts. TCR beta CDR3 regions were amplified from genomic DNA instead of RNA. Processing in the source paper ran as follows. Jensen-Shannon divergence was used to quantify pairwise repertoire overlap between tissues, with a value of 1 indicating complete divergence and a value of 0 indicating identical repertoires. Tissues were clustered by single-linkage agglomerative hierarchical clustering of pairwise JSD values and displayed as dendrograms. GLIPH2 was run on all patient samples with simulation_depth 1000, kmer_min_depth 3 and cdr3_length_cutoff 8, and groups with more than two unique CDR3s were retained. A standardized tissue-overlap score was calculated by extrapolating Jaccard GLIPH-group overlap across patients to a standard repertoire size of 1000 clones. Associations of diversity with clinical or experimental variables used linear mixed-effect models with tissue fixed effects and individual random effects. TCRdb obtained this table from immuneACCESS and retained in-frame rearrangements with V and J assigned. These tables miss some clones; where compared with another copy, unresolved V genes account for less than half of the shortfall, and the remainder is unexplained. From that table come the V and J calls and clone size; the DNA was used to work out D and trimming. Here the sample has 25,000 to 30,000 clones; 65% to 90% occur a single time. Approximately 3.5% of the sample is taken by the ten largest.

In its sample, this clone was seen once. What this receptor recognizes is not known. Base-call qualities are not available, and no considerably larger clone is one nucleotide away. The time point label on this specimen signifies: recipient (host-origin) PBMCs collected before allo-HCT. The chain was built from TRBV18 and TRBJ1-1; TRBD1 might be the D gene, on 6 matching bases. This TCR was recovered from a woman between 18 and 49 years old who later had graft-versus-host disease after an allogeneic stem cell transplant. The sample in question was blood, obtained before transplantation. The CDR3 region: CASSPLPGGIEAFF. The bases read TGTGCCAGCTCACCATTGCCCGGGGGCATTGAAGCTTTCTTT.